This is a list of T cell receptor beta chains from one sample in a study of beta chain features in type 1 diabetes. The table came from immunoSEQ multiplex PCR; TCRdb's copy has only in-frame clones and leaves some out. The profile shows some 350,000 clones, 8% to 10% of them singletons. Sequenced: central memory CD4+ T cells from blood. These receptors originate from a man younger than 40 with type 1 diabetes. Both conserved end residues are part of each CDR3. Fields, in order: V gene, CDR3 protein.

TRBV25-1,CASSEPPGRENYGYTF
TRBV27,CASSLVVTDQETQYF
TRBV5-1,CASSLEGRSSYNEQFF
TRBV27,CASSISSSRYEQYF
TRBV9,CASSRANSYNEQFF
TRBV4-1,CASSQASGTSYYEQYF
TRBV25-1,CASSAGTDTQYF
TRBV28,CASSSGTRGLDTQYF
TRBV6-5,CASRPVAGSLTEQFF
TRBV11-2,CASSSAARQGITGELFF
TRBV19,CASSTLTGFGEQFF
TRBV18,CASSPPSGPGPDTQYF
TRBV6-5,CASSRGQRYTEAFF
TRBV10-3,CAISIGTSKAEQFF
TRBV9,CASSPLAGAVYEQYF
TRBV9,CASSDTGGSYNEQFF
TRBV7-2,CASREGVSYNEQFF
TRBV5-1,CASSLTGENTEAFF
TRBV23-1,CAIQTTSGRGHEQFF
TRBV14,CASSQTGAGLGYTF
TRBV5-6,CASSLHRVLASRNEQFF
TRBV7-6,CASSQMETQYF
TRBV7-2,CASSLARETQYF
TRBV6-6,CASSLWGRKAFF
TRBV6-4,CASSDQNRGPQFF
TRBV18,CASSPPKTGNTEAFF
TRBV19,CASSMGRGAYHQPQHF
TRBV7-9,CASSLGGGPDRGEQFF
TRBV7-2,CASSLAPGGRDEQYF
TRBV5-4,CASSHGQGTFTEAFF
TRBV4-1,CASSRVAARNTGELFF
TRBV25-1,CASLPPGGRARFF
TRBV27,CASSTHSGVPETQYF
TRBV5-8,CASSAGPYGTGYGYTF
TRBV5-5,CASREGGGNTIYF
TRBV15,CATSSDRDDQETQYF
TRBV27,CASSYRQGNQPQHF
TRBV19,CASSIGGYTDTQYF
TRBV2,CASSPGEGYEQYF
TRBV19,CARGGTSGSPRSYEQYF
TRBV9,CASSPHGGPGNTGELFF
TRBV7-9,CASTKFSRTNTEAFF
TRBV18,CASSPAGEGGSAFF
TRBV19,CASTRGSYNEQFF
TRBV28,CASSPPQVRYGYTF
TRBV18,CASSPGGNGETQYF